The sequence of this T cell receptor (beta chain) was determined in a study of shared clonotypes between healthy human individuals. The wider study: Three plates were used per donor for CD4 naive, three for CD4 memory, two for CD8 naive and one for CD8 memory.

Assay: immunoSEQ multiplex PCR; the TCRdb copy retains only in-frame clones and omits some. The sample holds about 2.4 million clones; over 85% are singletons and the top ten take 0.35% to 0.45%. Into CD45RA+ naive and CD45RA-negative memory subsets, the CD4+ cells were split. The V end lost 5 bases, the J end lost 7 bases, and 15 bases lay between the germline ends. The CDR3 loop spans 13 amino acids. The germline V gene encodes CDR1 MNHEY and CDR2 SMNVEV (reference sequence). The chain couples TRBV27 to TRBJ2-7; tentatively, D is TRBD1 (6 bases). The sequenced material came from naive CD4+ T cells from PBMCs. Specified subset: CD45RA+ positively selected. The origin of this receptor is a man aged 18 to 30 in good health. Some clones in this sample may be carry-over from other donors' samples. CDR3 coding DNA: TGTGCCAGCAGTCTCGGGACACCCCGAGAGCAGTACTTC. Its protein product is CASSLGTPREQYF.